This record covers a single T cell receptor beta chain. Its antigen is undetermined. Treatment reported: about 20 received Ad26.COV2.S at low or high dose, single or two shots; 5 received placebo; per-sample allocation not given. Collection of samples fell on day 63 after the first vaccine or placebo injection. The entry originates in a study of Ad26.COV2.S vaccination and SARS-CoV-2 variants. Overall study findings and caveats: Placebo recipients and vaccine recipients were similar in non-spike TCR breadth. CD8+ and CD4+ T cells specific for spike reportedly responded with substantial breadth after vaccination. Quantification of TCR breadth and depth may have yielded underestimates of total T cell responses.

CDR1 SEHNR and CDR2 FQNEAQ come from the germline V gene (reference sequence). The CDR3 loop spans 15 amino acids. With 1 base removed from V and 8 bases from J, the gap between germline ends came to 14 bases. Method: immunoSEQ multiplex PCR; TCRdb's copy keeps in-frame clones and lacks some. The table records nearly 400,000 clones, over 75% of them present only once. This TCR was sampled from a person between 18 and 59 years old who received the Ad26.COV2.S COVID-19 vaccine or a placebo. The chain employs TRBV7-9 and TRBJ1-4; D is perhaps TRBD1 (5 bases). The sequencing here drew on peripheral blood, taken in a trial of Ad26.COV2.S vaccine versus placebo. CDR3 nucleotides: TGTGCCAGCAGCTTAGTTACGGGGCTAGAGGAAAAACTGTTTTTT. Its protein is CASSLVTGLEEKLFF.